This is a list of T cell receptor beta chains from one sample in a study of human T cells and chemical hapten exposure. One entry per CDR3 protein results from TCRdb running MiXCR on the RACE reads. This sample carries around 150,000 distinct CDR3 sequences, roughly 26% of them seen once, and the ten largest clones take approximately 2.1%. Sample: whole blood, taken in connection with sensitization to the hapten diphenylcyclopropenone (DPC). These receptors came from a woman between 18 and 30 years old with alopecia areata. Some clones in this sample may be carry-over from other donors' samples. Each CDR3 is given with its conserved first and last residue. Each record gives: clone size, V gene, J gene, D gene, CDR3 protein, CDR3 DNA. A D gene is named only where the DNA matches it firmly. Expanded clones are given a class, and other clones once, few, many or no size at all.

abundance: .; v_gene: TRBV29-1; j_gene: TRBJ1-2; d_gene: TRBD1; CDR3aa: CSVRDRGIYGYTF; CDR3nt: TGCAGCGTTCGGGACAGGGGAATCTATGGCTACACCTTC
abundance: few; v_gene: TRBV25-1; j_gene: TRBJ1-1; d_gene: TRBD1; CDR3aa: CASSEYGQGGTEAFF; CDR3nt: TGTGCCAGCAGTGAATATGGACAGGGAGGGACTGAAGCTTTCTTT
abundance: .; v_gene: TRBV7-2; j_gene: TRBJ2-2; d_gene: .; CDR3aa: CASSFARSGELFF; CDR3nt: TGTGCCAGCAGCTTCGCCAGGTCCGGGGAGCTGTTTTTT
abundance: .; v_gene: TRBV29-1; j_gene: TRBJ2-2; d_gene: TRBD2; CDR3aa: CSVELTGGPGELFF; CDR3nt: TGCAGCGTTGAATTGACGGGAGGTCCCGGGGAGCTGTTTTTT
abundance: .; v_gene: TRBV7-9; j_gene: TRBJ1-5; d_gene: .; CDR3aa: CASSLAEYQPQHF; CDR3nt: TGTGCCAGCAGCTTAGCGGAATATCAGCCCCAGCATTTT
abundance: .; v_gene: TRBV21-1; j_gene: TRBJ2-1; d_gene: .; CDR3aa: CASSKEGAGGPGNEQFF; CDR3nt: TGTGCCAGCAGCAAAGAAGGAGCGGGAGGGCCGGGGAATGAGCAGTTCTTC
abundance: .; v_gene: TRBV5-1; j_gene: TRBJ1-2; d_gene: .; CDR3aa: CASSWSPKAYGYTF; CDR3nt: TGCGCCAGCAGCTGGAGTCCGAAGGCCTATGGCTACACCTTC
abundance: few; v_gene: TRBV5-1; j_gene: TRBJ1-2; d_gene: TRBD1; CDR3aa: CASSPRTGALYTF; CDR3nt: TGCGCCAGCAGCCCAAGGACAGGGGCCCTCTACACCTTC
abundance: .; v_gene: TRBV4-1; j_gene: TRBJ1-1; d_gene: .; CDR3aa: CASSQDGGGMFLTEAFF; CDR3nt: TGCGCCAGCAGCCAAGATGGCGGGGGGATGTTTCTCACTGAAGCTTTCTTT
abundance: many; v_gene: TRBV12-3/TRBV12-4; j_gene: TRBJ2-1; d_gene: .; CDR3aa: CASSPRDRRSYNEQFF; CDR3nt: TGTGCCAGCAGCCCCCGGGACCGCCGCTCCTACAATGAGCAGTTCTTC
abundance: .; v_gene: TRBV4-2; j_gene: TRBJ2-7; d_gene: .; CDR3aa: CASSQELAVTYEQYF; CDR3nt: TGTGCCAGCAGCCAAGAATTAGCCGTTACCTACGAGCAGTACTTC
abundance: .; v_gene: TRBV2; j_gene: TRBJ2-7; d_gene: .; CDR3aa: CASKGGDSLYEQYF; CDR3nt: TGTGCCAGCAAGGGAGGGGACAGCCTCTACGAGCAGTACTTC
abundance: .; v_gene: TRBV5-1; j_gene: TRBJ2-7; d_gene: .; CDR3aa: CASSLEGLEQYF; CDR3nt: TGCGCCAGCAGCTTGGAGGGTCTCGAGCAGTACTTC
abundance: .; v_gene: TRBV4-1; j_gene: TRBJ1-4; d_gene: TRBD1; CDR3aa: CASSYRDRVEKLFF; CDR3nt: TGCGCCAGCAGTTACCGGGACAGGGTCGAAAAACTGTTTTTT
abundance: .; v_gene: TRBV20-1; j_gene: TRBJ2-5; d_gene: .; CDR3aa: CSALDSNRETQYF; CDR3nt: TGCAGTGCGCTGGACTCTAACCGAGAGACCCAGTACTTC
abundance: .; v_gene: TRBV29-1; j_gene: TRBJ1-2; d_gene: TRBD1; CDR3aa: CSVGGAGTGNYGYTF; CDR3nt: TGCAGCGTTGGAGGTGCAGGGACAGGGAACTATGGCTACACCTTC
abundance: few; v_gene: TRBV18; j_gene: TRBJ1-5; d_gene: .; CDR3aa: CASSSSGLNQPQHF; CDR3nt: TGTGCCAGCTCATCCTCGGGGCTCAATCAGCCCCAGCATTTT
abundance: few; v_gene: TRBV18; j_gene: TRBJ2-7; d_gene: TRBD2; CDR3aa: CASSPELAGEQYF; CDR3nt: TGTGCCAGCTCACCAGAACTAGCGGGCGAGCAGTACTTC
abundance: .; v_gene: TRBV4-3; j_gene: TRBJ2-2; d_gene: .; CDR3aa: CASSQEGANTGELFF; CDR3nt: TGCGCCAGCAGCCAAGAGGGGGCGAACACCGGGGAGCTGTTTTTT
abundance: few; v_gene: TRBV20-1; j_gene: TRBJ1-5; d_gene: TRBD1; CDR3aa: CSLGQVNQPQHF; CDR3nt: TGCAGTCTGGGACAGGTAAATCAGCCCCAGCATTTT
abundance: .; v_gene: TRBV27; j_gene: TRBJ2-4; d_gene: TRBD1; CDR3aa: CASRKDRGINIQYF; CDR3nt: TGTGCCAGCAGGAAAGACAGGGGGATAAACATTCAGTACTTC
abundance: .; v_gene: TRBV4-2; j_gene: TRBJ2-3; d_gene: .; CDR3aa: CASSQEAATDTQYF; CDR3nt: TGTGCCAGCAGCCAAGAAGCAGCAACAGATACGCAGTATTTT
abundance: .; v_gene: TRBV29-1; j_gene: TRBJ1-2; d_gene: .; CDR3aa: CSVAFRLSYGYTF; CDR3nt: TGCAGCGTTGCGTTCCGGTTAAGCTATGGCTACACCTTC
abundance: .; v_gene: TRBV4-3; j_gene: TRBJ1-5; d_gene: .; CDR3aa: CASSQDLGSQPQHF; CDR3nt: TGCGCCAGCAGCCAAGATCTAGGGAGTCAGCCCCAGCATTTT
abundance: few; v_gene: TRBV29-1; j_gene: TRBJ2-2; d_gene: TRBD1; CDR3aa: CSVGLGTGIPNTGELFF; CDR3nt: TGCAGCGTTGGACTCGGGACAGGTATCCCGAACACCGGGGAGCTGTTTTTT
abundance: .; v_gene: TRBV10-3; j_gene: TRBJ1-2; d_gene: TRBD1; CDR3aa: CAISGDSGYGYTF; CDR3nt: TGTGCCATCAGTGGGGACAGCGGCTATGGCTACACCTTC
abundance: few; v_gene: TRBV4-2; j_gene: TRBJ2-1; d_gene: .; CDR3aa: CASSQDDLGSYNEQFF; CDR3nt: TGTGCCAGCAGCCAAGATGATTTAGGTTCCTACAATGAGCAGTTCTTC
abundance: .; v_gene: TRBV7-7; j_gene: TRBJ2-7; d_gene: .; CDR3aa: CASSPLPPGLLYEQYF; CDR3nt: TGTGCCAGCAGCCCCCTCCCGCCGGGGCTCCTCTACGAGCAGTACTTC
abundance: .; v_gene: TRBV20-1; j_gene: TRBJ1-1; d_gene: .; CDR3aa: CSARETRPFGAEAFF; CDR3nt: TGCAGTGCTAGAGAGACAAGACCTTTTGGCGCTGAAGCTTTCTTT
abundance: .; v_gene: TRBV29-1; j_gene: TRBJ2-7; d_gene: TRBD2; CDR3aa: CSVALSGTYEQYF; CDR3nt: TGCAGCGTTGCCCTCAGCGGGACTTACGAGCAGTACTTC
abundance: .; v_gene: TRBV6-4; j_gene: TRBJ2-2; d_gene: .; CDR3aa: CASSDSTGGTGELFF; CDR3nt: TGTGCCAGCAGTGACTCTACAGGAGGGACCGGGGAGCTGTTTTTT
abundance: .; v_gene: TRBV7-2; j_gene: TRBJ1-3; d_gene: .; CDR3aa: CASSPSRGTGGNTIYF; CDR3nt: TGTGCCAGCAGCCCCTCTCGGGGAACGGGCGGAAACACCATATATTTT
abundance: few; v_gene: TRBV5-1; j_gene: TRBJ1-6; d_gene: .; CDR3aa: CASSPGPGGSPLHF; CDR3nt: TGCGCCAGCAGCCCGGGACCCGGCGGGTCACCCCTCCACTTT
abundance: .; v_gene: TRBV14; j_gene: TRBJ2-7; d_gene: TRBD2; CDR3aa: CASRKTSGDYEQYF; CDR3nt: TGTGCCAGCAGAAAGACTAGCGGAGATTACGAGCAGTACTTC
abundance: few; v_gene: TRBV5-6; j_gene: TRBJ2-1; d_gene: .; CDR3aa: CASTTGSSYNEQFF; CDR3nt: TGTGCCAGCACGACCGGGAGCTCCTACAATGAGCAGTTCTTC
abundance: many; v_gene: TRBV29-1; j_gene: TRBJ2-1; d_gene: TRBD2; CDR3aa: CSVWVAGGEFF; CDR3nt: TGCAGCGTTTGGGTAGCGGGAGGGGAGTTCTTC
abundance: .; v_gene: TRBV20-1; j_gene: TRBJ1-2; d_gene: .; CDR3aa: CSAQRSYTF; CDR3nt: TGCAGTGCTCAACGGTCCTACACCTTC
abundance: .; v_gene: TRBV24-1; j_gene: TRBJ2-7; d_gene: TRBD2; CDR3aa: CATSDFLAGDEQYF; CDR3nt: TGTGCCACCAGTGATTTTCTGGCGGGGGACGAGCAGTACTTC
abundance: .; v_gene: TRBV10-3; j_gene: TRBJ2-7; d_gene: .; CDR3aa: CAIRGLPGREQYF; CDR3nt: TGTGCCATTCGCGGGTTGCCCGGGAGAGAGCAGTACTTC